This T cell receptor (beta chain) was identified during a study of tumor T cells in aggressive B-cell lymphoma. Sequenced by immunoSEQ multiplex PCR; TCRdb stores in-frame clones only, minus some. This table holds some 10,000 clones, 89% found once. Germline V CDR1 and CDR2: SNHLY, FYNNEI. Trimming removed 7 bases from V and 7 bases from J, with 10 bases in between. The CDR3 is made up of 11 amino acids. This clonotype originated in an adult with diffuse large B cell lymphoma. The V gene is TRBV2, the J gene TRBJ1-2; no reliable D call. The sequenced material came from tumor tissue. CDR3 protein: CASNQAIGYTF. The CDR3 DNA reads TGTGCCAGCAACCAAGCGATTGGCTACACCTTC.